A selection of T cell receptor beta chains follows, all from one sample in a study of neurological immune-mediated disorders. TCRdb used MiXCR to reprocess the 5' RACE reads, holding one entry per CDR3 protein. The sample records roughly 25,000 distinct CDR3 sequences, about 2.5% being singletons. What was sequenced was PBMCs. All receptors derive from a woman aged 45 to 65 with multiple sclerosis. The CDR3 runs from the conserved cysteine through the conserved F or W. D genes are given only for firm matches. Expanded clones get a size class; other rows say once, few or many, or leave the size out.

j_call | clone_size | d_call | v_call | cdr3_aa | cdr3_nt
TRBJ2-1 | many | NA | TRBV28 | CASSLAGGGFEFF | TGTGCCAGCAGTTTAGCCGGGGGAGGTTTTGAGTTCTTC
TRBJ2-1 | many | TRBD1 | TRBV5-1 | CASSTDRGSYNEQFF | TGCGCCAGCAGCACCGACAGGGGCTCCTACAATGAGCAGTTCTTC
TRBJ2-2 | many | NA | TRBV11-2 | CASSRGRGGTGELFF | TGTGCCAGCAGCCGGGGGCGGGGAGGGACCGGGGAGCTGTTTTTT
TRBJ2-1 | many | TRBD2 | TRBV24-1 | CATSDLGSGRADEQFF | TGTGCCACCAGTGATTTAGGTAGCGGGAGGGCTGATGAGCAGTTCTTC
TRBJ1-2 | many | TRBD1 | TRBV12-3/TRBV12-4 | CASMRGQGWGYTF | TGTGCCAGTATGAGGGGACAGGGATGGGGCTACACCTTC
TRBJ2-3 | many | TRBD2 | TRBV29-1 | CSVERERGRRTDTQYF | TGCAGCGTTGAGAGGGAGCGGGGGCGCCGCACAGATACGCAGTATTTT
TRBJ2-3 | many | TRBD2 | TRBV20-1 | CSARAGLAGADTQYF | TGCAGTGCTAGGGCCGGACTAGCGGGAGCAGATACGCAGTATTTT
TRBJ1-2 | few | NA | TRBV7-2 | CASSRPTRPNYGYTF | TGTGCCAGCAGCCGCCCGACAAGACCCAACTATGGCTACACCTTC
TRBJ2-5 | many | NA | TRBV7-7 | CASSLAGDQETQYF | TGTGCTAGCAGCTTGGCAGGGGACCAAGAGACCCAGTACTTC
TRBJ1-2 | many | NA | TRBV20-1 | CSARGVDGYTF | TGCAGTGCTAGAGGGGTCGATGGCTACACCTTC
TRBJ2-7 | many | TRBD1 | TRBV28 | CATDRGREQYF | TGTGCCACGGACAGGGGGCGCGAGCAGTACTTC
TRBJ1-2 | many | TRBD1 | TRBV20-1 | CSARGIPGQGWDGYTF | TGCAGTGCTAGAGGGATACCGGGACAGGGCTGGGATGGCTACACCTTC
TRBJ1-5 | many | NA | TRBV20-1 | CSARSGGGQPQHF | TGCAGTGCTAGATCGGGGGGCGGTCAGCCCCAGCATTTT
TRBJ1-4 | many | NA | TRBV5-1 | CASSTTKGEKLFF | TGCGCCAGCAGCACCACGAAGGGTGAAAAACTGTTTTTT
TRBJ2-7 | many | NA | TRBV10-3 | CAISESNYEQYF | TGTGCCATCAGTGAGTCTAACTACGAGCAGTACTTC
TRBJ2-7 | few | NA | TRBV29-1 | CSVAPGTTGEQYF | TGCAGCGTTGCGCCGGGGACCACGGGCGAGCAGTACTTC
TRBJ2-5 | NA | NA | TRBV12-5 | CASGLTGGQETQYF | TGTGCTAGTGGTTTAACTGGGGGCCAAGAGACCCAGTACTTC
TRBJ2-7 | many | TRBD1 | TRBV27 | CASRGQGWQYF | TGTGCCAGCAGGGGACAGGGCTGGCAGTACTTC
TRBJ2-3 | many | TRBD1 | TRBV5-1 | CASSSSGTGTGDTQYF | TGCGCCAGCAGCTCCTCCGGGACAGGGACGGGAGATACGCAGTATTTT
TRBJ1-1 | NA | NA | TRBV25-1 | CASSKRVGGPRETEAFF | TGTGCCAGCAGTAAACGAGTCGGGGGCCCGAGGGAGACTGAAGCTTTCTTT
TRBJ2-1 | medium-sized | NA | TRBV9 | CASSLGANNEQFF | TGTGCCAGCAGCCTGGGGGCCAACAATGAGCAGTTCTTC
TRBJ1-6 | NA | NA | TRBV4-3 | CASRQDLSRGLDNSPLNF | TGCGCCAGCAGACAAGATTTGTCCCGGGGGCTGGATAATTCACCACTCAACTTT
TRBJ2-7 | many | TRBD2 | TRBV4-2 | CASSQLLAGVYEQYF | TGTGCCAGCAGCCAATTACTAGCGGGAGTCTACGAGCAGTACTTC
TRBJ1-1 | few | NA | TRBV12-3/TRBV12-4 | CASSLAGGRTEAFF | TGTGCCAGCAGTTTAGCAGGAGGACGTACTGAAGCTTTCTTT
TRBJ2-3 | many | NA | TRBV20-1 | CSARIGALSNTDTQYF | TGCAGTGCTAGAATCGGGGCGCTATCTAACACAGATACGCAGTATTTT
TRBJ1-1 | many | NA | TRBV6-6 | CASSYYGTEAFF | TGTGCCAGCAGTTACTATGGCACTGAAGCTTTCTTT
TRBJ1-5 | many | NA | TRBV28 | CASSFPALGEPQHF | TGTGCCAGCAGTTTCCCCGCCCTGGGTGAGCCCCAGCATTTT
TRBJ1-1 | many | NA | TRBV20-1 | CSAADSLNTEAFF | TGCAGTGCCGCGGACAGTTTGAACACTGAAGCTTTCTTT
TRBJ2-7 | NA | NA | TRBV15 | CATSRDLGYEQYF | TGTGCCACCAGCAGAGATCTGGGCTACGAGCAGTACTTC
TRBJ2-3 | many | TRBD2 | TRBV10-3 | CAISLAGGTDTQYF | TGTGCCATCAGTTTAGCGGGAGGAACAGATACGCAGTATTTT
TRBJ2-7 | many | NA | TRBV24-1 | CATSSSTYEQYF | TGTGCCACCAGCTCATCAACCTACGAGCAGTACTTC
TRBJ2-5 | many | NA | TRBV7-2 | CASLRTPETQYF | TGTGCCAGCCTACGGACCCCAGAGACCCAGTACTTC
TRBJ2-2 | many | TRBD2 | TRBV6-5 | CASRTSGISIGELFF | TGTGCCAGCCGGACTAGCGGAATTAGCATCGGGGAGCTGTTTTTT
TRBJ1-2 | many | NA | TRBV12-3/TRBV12-4 | CASSPETYGYTF | TGTGCCAGCAGTCCGGAAACGTATGGCTACACCTTC
TRBJ2-7 | many | TRBD1 | TRBV14 | CASSRQGSYEQYF | TGTGCCAGCAGCCGACAGGGCTCCTACGAGCAGTACTTC
TRBJ1-1 | few | NA | TRBV6-2/TRBV6-3 | CASGEGYTEAFF | TGTGCCAGCGGAGAGGGCTACACTGAAGCTTTCTTT
TRBJ2-5 | many | TRBD1 | TRBV2 | CASSGGTAQETQYF | TGTGCCAGCAGTGGAGGGACAGCACAAGAGACCCAGTACTTC
TRBJ2-6 | many | NA | TRBV7-9 | CASSFSESGANVLTF | TGTGCCAGCAGCTTTAGTGAGTCTGGGGCCAACGTCCTGACTTTC
TRBJ1-4 | few | TRBD1 | TRBV7-9 | CASSFGQGTEKLFF | TGTGCCAGCAGCTTTGGACAGGGAACTGAAAAACTGTTTTTT
TRBJ1-1 | many | NA | TRBV20-1 | CSARDPRTAVNTEAFF | TGCAGTGCTAGAGATCCCCGGACCGCAGTGAACACTGAAGCTTTCTTT
TRBJ1-2 | many | NA | TRBV5-4 | CASSLDQAYGYTF | TGTGCCAGCAGCTTGGACCAGGCCTATGGCTACACCTTC
TRBJ1-1 | many | NA | TRBV7-2 | CASYKDTLEEAFF | TGTGCCAGCTATAAGGACACCCTAGAGGAAGCTTTCTTT
TRBJ1-1 | few | TRBD1 | TRBV5-1 | CASSFQGGYTEAFF | TGCGCCAGCAGCTTCCAGGGGGGATATACTGAAGCTTTCTTT
TRBJ1-5 | many | NA | TRBV4-3 | CASSLKTGQPQHF | TGCGCCAGCAGCCTCAAAACAGGTCAGCCCCAGCATTTT
TRBJ1-3 | many | TRBD1 | TRBV29-1 | CSVRQGDTIYF | TGCAGCGTCCGACAGGGAGACACCATATATTTT
TRBJ1-2 | many | TRBD1 | TRBV6-5 | CASQNRGGYGYTF | TGTGCCAGCCAGAACAGGGGAGGCTATGGCTACACCTTC
TRBJ1-1 | many | TRBD1 | TRBV5-1 | CASSGGTDEAFF | TGCGCCAGCAGCGGCGGGACAGATGAAGCTTTCTTT
TRBJ2-7 | many | NA | TRBV5-1 | CASSRSGTYEQYF | TGCGCCAGCAGCCGCAGCGGTACCTACGAGCAGTACTTC
TRBJ1-5 | many | TRBD1 | TRBV20-1 | CSARTGDQPQHF | TGCAGTGCAAGGACAGGGGATCAGCCCCAGCATTTT